This is a list of T cell receptor beta chains from one sample in a study of radiotherapy plus CTLA-4 blockade in lung cancer. Method: immunoSEQ multiplex PCR; TCRdb's copy keeps in-frame clones and lacks some. The profile covers tens of thousands of clones, with under 80% appearing a single time and 4% taken by the ten largest. The specimen was peripheral blood, collected from a patient treated with radiotherapy plus ipilimumab. The source of these receptors is a human donor with non-small cell lung cancer who had a partial response to radiotherapy plus ipilimumab. Some clones in this sample may be carry-over from other donors' samples. Both conserved end residues are part of each CDR3. Fields, in order: D gene, V gene, J gene, clone size, CDR3 protein, CDR3 DNA. D genes are given only for firm matches. Rows give clone size only sometimes, using once, few, many, or a class for an expanded clone.

>TRBD1|TRBV7-2|TRBJ1-3|.
CASSVEGQGVYTIYF
TGTGCCAGCAGCGTTGAGGGACAGGGGGTATACACCATATATTTT
>.|TRBV4-2|TRBJ2-5|.
CASSQGLQRMKETQYF
TGTGCCAGCAGCCAAGGACTACAGCGCATGAAGGAGACCCAGTACTTC
>.|TRBV6-1|TRBJ1-5|.
CASSELTGFAGQPQHF
TGTGCCAGCAGTGAACTTACAGGGTTTGCGGGTCAGCCCCAGCATTTT
>TRBD2|TRBV2|TRBJ2-3|.
CASRGRSAGWGTDTQYF
TGTGCCAGCAGAGGTCGGTCAGCGGGGTGGGGCACAGATACGCAGTATTTT
>TRBD2|TRBV5-1|TRBJ2-5|.
CASSEGLAGGPTQYF
TGCGCCAGCAGCGAGGGACTAGCGGGAGGGCCGACCCAGTACTTC
>.|TRBV2|TRBJ1-3|.
CASSDARSSGNTIYF
TGTGCCAGCAGTGATGCCAGGTCCTCTGGAAACACCATATATTTT
>TRBD2|TRBV11-1|TRBJ2-7|.
CASSRSRSGSYEQYF
TGTGCCAGCAGCCGGTCGAGGAGCGGGAGTTACGAGCAGTACTTC
>.|TRBV7-9|TRBJ2-5|.
CASSLVSLPQETQYF
TGTGCCAGCAGCTTAGTTTCTCTTCCCCAAGAGACCCAGTACTTC
>TRBD2|TRBV7-7|TRBJ2-2|few
CASSLAGTSGTGELFF
TGTGCCAGCAGCTTAGCGGGGACTAGCGGCACCGGGGAGCTGTTTTTT
>.|TRBV19|TRBJ2-3|.
CASSPSLSEADTQYF
TGTGCCAGTAGTCCGTCCCTTTCGGAGGCAGATACGCAGTATTTT
>.|TRBV7-2|TRBJ2-3|.
CASSFMGGLPDTQYF
TGTGCCAGCAGCTTTATGGGGGGGCTACCAGATACGCAGTATTTT
>TRBD1|TRBV9|TRBJ2-5|.
CASSPWDRVGETQYF
TGTGCCAGCAGCCCCTGGGACAGGGTGGGAGAGACCCAGTACTTC
>TRBD1|TRBV7-9|TRBJ2-1|few
CASSGPGQGQQFF
TGTGCCAGCAGCGGTCCGGGACAGGGGCAGCAGTTCTTC
>TRBD1|TRBV6-1|TRBJ2-2|.
CASSEQGAEVRELFF
TGTGCCAGCAGTGAGCAGGGGGCAGAGGTCCGGGAGCTGTTTTTT
>TRBD2|TRBV28|TRBJ2-2|.
CASTLGGRRTGELFF
TGTGCCAGCACCCTGGGCGGGAGGAGGACCGGGGAGCTGTTTTTT
>.|TRBV6-1|TRBJ2-7|.
CASSIRGEQYF
TGTGCCAGCAGTATTAGGGGAGAGCAGTACTTC
>TRBD2|TRBV5-4|TRBJ2-1|.
CASSFGRAFGDEQFF
TGTGCCAGCAGCTTCGGGAGGGCCTTTGGGGATGAGCAGTTCTTC
>.|TRBV6-6|TRBJ1-4|few
CASTGGGTANEKLFF
TGTGCCAGCACTGGGGGGGGCACGGCTAATGAAAAACTGTTTTTT
>.|TRBV4-3|TRBJ2-1|.
CASSVRTSGVGNEQFF
TGCGCCAGCAGCGTTCGAACGTCCGGGGTAGGGAATGAGCAGTTCTTC
>TRBD1|TRBV6-5|TRBJ2-1|.
CASSEIGQVRQFF
TGTGCCAGCAGTGAAATAGGACAGGTCAGACAGTTCTTC
>.|TRBV18|TRBJ2-2|.
CASSPKISTGELFF
TGTGCCAGCTCACCCAAAATCAGCACCGGGGAGCTGTTTTTT
>TRBD1|TRBV7-8|TRBJ2-3|once
CASSRQGAPLDTQYF
TGTGCCAGCAGCCGACAGGGGGCGCCCCTGGATACGCAGTATTTT
>TRBD2|TRBV28|TRBJ2-1|.
CASSLFGLAGGSSYNEQFF
TGTGCCAGCAGTTTATTTGGGCTAGCGGGAGGGAGCTCCTACAATGAGCAGTTCTTC
>.|TRBV11-3|TRBJ2-1|.
CASSTQTGTRKYNEQFF
TGTGCCAGCAGCACCCAGACCGGGACAAGGAAATACAATGAGCAGTTCTTC
>.|TRBV7-6|TRBJ2-3|few
CASGDGTQYF
TGTGCCAGTGGAGACGGTACGCAGTATTTT
>TRBD2|TRBV11-2|TRBJ2-2|once
CASSGWGAGGSGELFF
TGTGCCAGCAGCGGCTGGGGAGCGGGGGGTTCCGGGGAGCTGTTTTTT
>.|TRBV2|TRBJ2-1|.
CASSEINYNEQFF
TGTGCCAGCAGTGAAATAAATTACAATGAGCAGTTCTTC
>TRBD2|TRBV5-6|TRBJ2-5|.
CASSSRASGGEETQYF
TGTGCCAGCAGTTCCCGAGCTAGCGGGGGGGAAGAGACCCAGTACTTC
>.|TRBV29-1|TRBJ2-2|.
CSVGGDGHKNTGELFF
TGCAGCGTTGGGGGGGACGGACATAAGAACACCGGGGAGCTGTTTTTT
>.|TRBV4-2|TRBJ1-4|few
CASSPNHRGTNEKLFF
TGTGCCAGCAGCCCTAACCACCGGGGAACTAATGAAAAACTGTTTTTT
>.|TRBV7-8|TRBJ1-2|.
CASSSQGTLRGGYTF
TGTGCCAGCAGCTCTCAAGGAACCCTCCGCGGGGGCTACACCTTC
>.|TRBV30|TRBJ1-4|.
CAWSAHQGTNEKLFF
TGTGCCTGGAGTGCACATCAGGGGACTAATGAAAAACTGTTTTTT
>.|TRBV2|TRBJ2-5|.
CASSELESEETQYF
TGTGCCAGCAGTGAACTAGAGTCGGAGGAGACCCAGTACTTC
>TRBD2|TRBV7-2|TRBJ2-1|.
CASARGRGGRSEQFF
TGTGCCAGCGCCCGGGGGCGGGGGGGCCGAAGTGAGCAGTTCTTC
>TRBD1|TRBV6-5|TRBJ1-2|.
CASSLDRAGYGYTF
TGTGCCAGCAGTCTGGACAGGGCGGGGTATGGCTACACCTTC
>.|TRBV16|TRBJ1-2|.
CASSPMGGLNYGYTF
TGTGCCAGCAGCCCAATGGGGGGTCTGAACTATGGCTACACCTTC
>.|TRBV28|TRBJ2-7|.
CASSLWSDRDCEQYF
TGTGCCAGCAGTTTATGGTCTGACAGGGACTGCGAGCAGTACTTC
>.|TRBV7-9|TRBJ2-7|once
CASSLNSPAEQYF
TGTGCCAGCAGCTTAAATAGTCCCGCCGAGCAGTACTTC
>.|TRBV6-1|TRBJ1-1|.
CASSTYNTEAFF
TGTGCCAGCAGCACATACAACACTGAAGCTTTCTTT
>.|TRBV5-4|TRBJ2-2|.
CASRTPHTGELFF
TGTGCCAGCCGGACACCCCACACCGGGGAGCTGTTTTTT
>TRBD1|TRBV18|TRBJ2-5|.
CASSPLSGGAETQYF
TGTGCCAGCTCACCACTCTCAGGGGGCGCGGAGACCCAGTACTTC